This is a list of T cell receptor beta chains from one sample in a study of blood T cell repertoires in COVID-19. Repertoires were generated with immunoSEQ multiplex PCR, while TCRdb's copy carries only in-frame clones and drops some. Of more than 400,000 clones listed, about nine tenths were seen once; the top ten hold about 0.6%. Material: PBMCs or T cells enriched from blood (not recorded which). These receptors all stem from a man aged 18 to 30 who had recovered from COVID-19. CDR3s include the opening cysteine and the closing phenylalanine or tryptophan. Fields, in order: V gene, J gene, clone size, D gene, CDR3 protein, CDR3 DNA. A D gene is named only where the DNA matches it firmly. Clone sizes are given selectively: once, few, many, or a class where the clone is expanded.

>TRBV7-6|TRBJ2-2|.|TRBD1
CASTLGKGAWNTGELFF
TGTGCCAGCACTTTGGGGAAGGGGGCTTGGAACACCGGGGAGCTGTTTTTT
>TRBV28|TRBJ2-1|.|.
CASSNTRGIPSNEQFF
TGTGCCAGCAGCAATACCCGGGGGATACCTAGCAATGAGCAGTTCTTC
>TRBV15|TRBJ1-1|many|.
CATSGGDGGRTEAFF
TGTGCCACCAGCGGTGGGGACGGGGGGCGGACTGAAGCTTTCTTT
>TRBV10-3|TRBJ1-2|.|.
CAISLDRDLGGYTF
TGTGCCATCAGCCTCGACAGAGACCTTGGTGGCTACACCTTC
>TRBV30|TRBJ1-1|.|.
CASLDSPKAFF
TGTGCCTCACTCGACAGCCCCAAAGCTTTCTTT
>TRBV29-1|TRBJ1-1|.|.
CSVGGNPEAFF
TGCAGCGTTGGCGGGAACCCTGAAGCTTTCTTT
>TRBV7-2|TRBJ1-2|.|.
CASSLYKQVGYGYTF
TGTGCCAGCAGCTTATACAAACAGGTGGGCTATGGCTACACCTTC
>TRBV19|TRBJ1-5|.|TRBD1
CASSIRGQGAKPQHF
TGTGCCAGTAGTATTCGGGGACAGGGGGCGAAGCCCCAGCATTTT
>TRBV25-1|TRBJ1-4|.|.
CASSDGQSLNEKLFF
TGTGCCAGCAGTGATGGACAGAGCTTAAATGAAAAACTGTTTTTT
>TRBV3-1/TRBV3-2|TRBJ2-7|.|.
CASSHSYEQYF
TGTGCCAGCAGCCATAGCTACGAGCAGTACTTC
>TRBV12-2|TRBJ2-5|few|.
CASRLVLREGKRETQYF
TGTGCAAGTCGCTTAGTCCTGCGGGAGGGGAAAAGAGAGACCCAGTACTTC
>TRBV5-1|TRBJ2-1|.|TRBD2
CASSLAPSGSSDNEQFF
TGCGCCAGCAGCTTGGCTCCGAGCGGGAGTAGCGACAATGAGCAGTTCTTC
>TRBV28|TRBJ1-1|.|TRBD1
CASSIRQGEFTEAFF
TGTGCCAGCAGTATCCGACAGGGGGAATTCACTGAAGCTTTCTTT
>TRBV19|TRBJ1-4|.|TRBD1
CASSNGQGTNEKLFF
TGTGCCAGTAGCAACGGACAGGGGACTAATGAAAAACTGTTTTTT
>TRBV6-4|TRBJ1-5|.|TRBD1
CASSGDRANQPQHF
TGTGCCAGCAGTGGAGACAGGGCCAATCAGCCCCAGCATTTT
>TRBV7-2|TRBJ1-2|.|.
CASSLDSYGYTF
TGTGCCAGCAGCTTGGACAGCTATGGCTACACCTTC
>TRBV9|TRBJ2-5|.|.
CASSVVSGEGETQYF
TGTGCCAGCAGCGTAGTGTCGGGAGAAGGAGAGACCCAGTACTTC